This TCR beta chain came from a study of blood T cell repertoires in COVID-19. Study in general: Sources were T cells, B-cell-depleted T cells, or PBMCs; the material itself was cDNA or gDNA.

This clone was seen a single time. The V and J ends lost 4 bases and 2 bases, in that order; junction bases with no gene match: 4. The CDR3 spans 14 residues. Germline CDR1 is SNHLY and CDR2 is FYNNEI. Original methodology: Cell counts per sample came from amplifying reference gene primers. Repertoires were generated with immunoSEQ multiplex PCR, while TCRdb's copy carries only in-frame clones and drops some. That table gives V, J and clone size, and the DNA gave D and trimming. The data show over 200,000 clones, roughly 87% seen once. V and J are TRBV2 and TRBJ2-7; 8 nucleotides agree with TRBD2. This sequence was found in a woman younger than 30 who had recovered from COVID-19. Sequencing input: peripheral blood. CDR3 DNA sequence: TGTGCCAGCAGTGGACTAGCGCCGACCTACGAGCAGTACTTC. It specifies CASSGLAPTYEQYF.